The 16 T cell receptor beta chains in this list originate from one sample, sequenced in a study of PD-1 blockade in mismatch repair-deficient tumors. Measured with immunoSEQ multiplex PCR; TCRdb has only the in-frame clones, and not every one. The table includes about 84,000 clones, more than 65% detected once. The material was peripheral blood, obtained 12 weeks after starting pembrolizumab. These receptors were collected from an adult with mismatch repair-deficient cancer.

The CDR3 DNA follows: TGTGCCACCAGCAGAGAAGGACTAGCGGGAGGGTTGTACAATGAGCAGTTCTTC. Amino acids: CATSREGLAGGLYNEQFF. The gene calls are TRBV15 and TRBJ2-1; the match to TRBD2 covers 15 bases. The CDR3 extends over 18 amino acids. V lost 0 bases to trimming and J lost 4 bases; unmatched junction nucleotides: 4. The V gene's germline CDR1 is LNHNV and CDR2 YYDKDF (reference sequence). Variable domain in full (rest from reference TRBV15 and TRBJ2-1): DAMVIQNPRYQVTQFGKPVTLSCSQTLNHNVMYWYQQKSSQAPKLLFHYYDKDFNNEADTPDNFQSRRPNTSFCFLDIRSPGLGDTAMYLCATSREGLAGGLYNEQFFGPGTRLTVL.

This clone appeared a few times. The genes are TRBV6-5 and TRBJ1-1, with a tentative D call TRBD1 (5 bases). Germline V gene sequence: CDR1 MNHEY, CDR2 SVGAGI. Trimming took off 5 bases at V and 1 base at J, with 5 bases between the two ends. The CDR3 totals 12 residues. CDR3 region: CASSTGNTEAFF. CDR3 sequence (DNA): TGTGCCAGCAGTACAGGGAACACTGAAGCTTTCTTT.

The rearrangement uses TRBV11-1 and TRBJ2-5, with 10 bases lining up with TRBD2. The CDR3 has 15 residues. Trimming took 3 bases from V and 3 from J; bases not matched to a gene: 4. Germline V gene lookup returns CDR1 SGHAT and CDR2 FQDESV (reference sequence). The CDR3, as DNA: TGTGCCAGCAGCTTTCGAGGACTAGCGGAAGAGACCCAGTACTTC. Its protein is CASSFRGLAEETQYF. The entire variable domain, with the rest obtained from reference TRBV11-1 and TRBJ2-5, is as follows: EAEVAQSPRYKITEKSQAVAFWCDPISGHATLYWYRQILGQGPELLVQFQDESVVDDSQLPKDRFSAERLKGVDSTLKIQPAELGDSAMYLCASSFRGLAEETQYFGPGTRLLVL.

This clone has just one count. This chain connects TRBV19 to TRBJ2-5, with 10 positions matching TRBD2. V dropped 5 bases and J dropped 0; count of bases not matched to a gene: 3. Germline assignment: CDR1 LNHDA and CDR2 SQIVND (reference sequence). The CDR3 consists of 15 residues. The CDR3: CASSRTSGNQETQYF. Written as DNA, the CDR3 is TGTGCCAGTAGTCGTACTAGCGGGAACCAAGAGACCCAGTACTTC.

The V and J genes are TRBV5-1 and TRBJ1-2; D gene ambiguous. CDR1 is SGHRS, CDR2 YFSETQ, per germline. There are 15 residues in the CDR3. The V end was cut by 5 bases, the J end by 2 bases, with 16 bases between. The CDR3 protein is CASSSDALANYGYTF. The CDR3 DNA sequence: TGCGCCAGCAGTTCTGATGCATTGGCCAACTATGGCTACACCTTC.

This clone was seen only once. The V gene is TRBV7-2, the J gene TRBJ2-5, with 7 nucleotides matching TRBD1. Germline values: CDR1 SGHTA, CDR2 FQGNSA. With 2 bases clipped from V and 4 bases from J, the junction kept 10 bases outside the gene matches. The CDR3 consists of 16 residues. This CDR3 is CASSLRWGTDGETQYF. CDR3 DNA sequence: TGTGCCAGCAGCTTAAGGTGGGGGACAGACGGAGAGACCCAGTACTTC.

This sequence joins TRBV20-1 and TRBJ2-1; D gene unclear. V lost 3 bases to trimming and J lost 8 bases, with 8 bases between them. This CDR3 comprises 11 residues. Germline V gene lookup returns CDR1 DFQATT and CDR2 SNEGSKA (reference sequence). DNA for the CDR3: TGCAGTGCTAGTTTAATGTATGAGCAGTTCTTC. This sequence encodes CSASLMYEQFF.

This clone was counted between two and nine times. V and J are TRBV2 and TRBJ2-1; 8 nucleotides agree with TRBD2. Germline CDR1 is SNHLY and CDR2 is FYNNEI. This CDR3 spans 15 amino acids. J lost 6 bases, V lost 6 bases, and 10 bases had no gene match. The CDR3, as DNA: TGTGCCAGCAGATTTACTAGCGGACTTTTCAATGAGCAGTTCTTC. It yields the protein CASRFTSGLFNEQFF.

The V gene is TRBV6-1, the J gene TRBJ2-7; maybe TRBD2 (5 bases). Trimming took 1 base from V and 3 from J, leaving 13 bases between them. The CDR3 loop spans 15 amino acids. Germline CDR1 and CDR2: MNHNS and SASEGT. CDR3 residues: CASSEGQASSYEQYF. Here the CDR3 DNA reads TGTGCCAGCAGTGAAGGTCAGGCTAGCAGCTACGAGCAGTACTTC.

The rearrangement links TRBV6-1 to TRBJ1-1; D is undetermined. The V end lost 1 base, the J end lost 3 bases, and 6 bases lay between the germline ends. Per germline, CDR1 MNHNS and CDR2 SASEGT. The CDR3 length is 13 residues. The DNA of the CDR3 is TGTGCCAGCAGTGAAGGGTCGTACACTGAAGCTTTCTTT. This codes for CASSEGSYTEAFF.

The chain recombines TRBV7-9 with TRBJ2-1; 7 bases agree with TRBD2. Looked up from germline, CDR1 is SEHNR and CDR2 is FQNEAQ (reference sequence). V shed 4 bases and J 5 bases; nucleotides not matched to a gene: 11. This CDR3 comprises 16 residues. CDR3 in amino acids: CASSSAGGGRHNEQFF. CDR3 coding DNA: TGTGCCAGCAGCTCAGCTGGGGGAGGGAGACACAATGAGCAGTTCTTC.

The chain couples TRBV7-9 to TRBJ2-1; D not resolved. CDR1 is SEHNR and CDR2 is FQNEAQ in the germline V gene (reference sequence). The CDR3 length is 14 residues. V lost 2 bases and J lost 8, with 13 bases in between. The CDR3 DNA follows: TGTGCCAGCAGCTTAAGTTCCTCGGTTGATGAGCAGTTCTTC. The encoded protein is CASSLSSSVDEQFF.

This clone was found once. The CDR3 reads CASSLSRGNIEQYF. The CDR3 coding sequence is TGTGCCAGCAGCCTCAGCCGGGGAAACATCGAGCAGTACTTC. This sequence joins TRBV11-2 and TRBJ2-7, with D perhaps TRBD2 (5 bases). The V gene lost 5 bases and the J gene lost 6 bases, with 17 bases spanning the gap. CDR1 is SGHAT, CDR2 FQNNGV, per germline. The CDR3 is made up of 14 amino acids.

The chain employs TRBV5-1 and TRBJ2-1; 8 nucleotides match TRBD2. CDR3 length: 15 residues. V gave up 2 bases and J gave up 1 base; unmatched junction bases: 2. Per the germline V gene, CDR1 is SGHRS and CDR2 is YFSETQ. The CDR3 protein is CASSFAGGSYNEQFF. CDR3 nucleotides: TGCGCCAGCAGCTTTGCGGGAGGATCCTACAATGAGCAGTTCTTC.

This chain connects TRBV6-5 to TRBJ1-5; no firm D call. V lost 4 bases to trimming and J lost 3 bases, with 13 bases between them. The CDR3 is 15 residues long. CDR1 and CDR2 from the germline V gene are MNHEY and SVGAGI. The CDR3 is CASSFRGESNQPQHF. CDR3 coding DNA: TGTGCCAGCAGTTTTCGTGGGGAGTCCAATCAGCCCCAGCATTTT.

V gene TRBV7-6 combines with J gene TRBJ2-1; no firm D call. Trimming took 0 bases from V and 5 from J, leaving 20 bases between them. Germline V gives CDR1 SGHVS, CDR2 FNYEAQ. The CDR3 spans 18 residues. In nucleotides, the CDR3 is TGTGCCAGCAGCTTAGCTGGCACTAATTACTTAGGAGACAATGAGCAGTTCTTC. Protein product: CASSLAGTNYLGDNEQFF.